These 21 T cell receptor beta chains originate from one sample sequenced in a study of control samples from healthy donors and cancer patients. TCRdb keeps only in-frame clones here, not all; method: immunoSEQ multiplex PCR. The data hold about 100,000 clones, with 92% observed a single time. Specimen: blood. The origin of the receptors is a woman in her late teens or twenties in good health.

The chain has TRBV5-1 and TRBJ1-5, with 11 bases lining up with TRBD1. The ends lost 4 bases at V and 6 bases at J; junction bases unmatched: 6. Germline CDR1 SGHRS, CDR2 YFSETQ. The CDR3 runs to 15 residues. The CDR3 DNA is TGCGCCAGCAGCCCGGGACAGGGGGTAGGTCAGCCCCAGCATTTT. It yields the protein CASSPGQGVGQPQHF. Combining the CDR3 with reference TRBV5-1 and TRBJ1-5 gives the whole variable domain KAGVTQTPRYLIKTRGQQVTLSCSPISGHRSVSWYQQTPGQGLQFLFEYFSETQRNKGNFPGRFSGRQFSNSRSEMNVSTLELGDSALYLCASSPGQGVGQPQHFGDGTRLSIL.

The chain uses TRBV28 and TRBJ1-4; 9 bases agree with TRBD1. The CDR3 has 13 amino acids. From germline, CDR1 is MDHEN and CDR2 SYDVKM. The J segment lost 7 bases and the V segment lost 8 bases, leaving 5 bases of the junction unmatched. The DNA for the CDR3 is TGTGCCAGCCAGGGACAGGGTGTTGAAAAACTGTTTTTT. Translated, it gives CASQGQGVEKLFF.

This chain joins TRBV19 and TRBJ2-3, with 12 positions matching TRBD1. Germline CDR1 and CDR2: LNHDA and SQIVND (reference sequence). V was clipped by 4 bases and J by 0 bases; unmatched bases: 5. The CDR3 spans 17 residues. CDR3 protein: CASSRDRGQTSTDTQYF. The CDR3 DNA follows: TGTGCCAGTAGTAGGGACAGGGGGCAGACGAGCACAGATACGCAGTATTTT.

The genes are TRBV20-1 and TRBJ2-1; D gene unclear. Germline values: CDR1 DFQATT, CDR2 SNEGSKA (reference sequence). This CDR3 has 10 amino acids. V lost 5 bases and J 6 bases, leaving 5 bases between the germline ends. CDR3: CSAGVNEQFF. Here the CDR3 DNA reads TGCAGTGCTGGAGTCAATGAGCAGTTCTTC.

This clone has just one count. The chain recombines TRBV27 with TRBJ2-7; D remains ambiguous. The CDR3 loop spans 14 amino acids. CDR1 MNHEY and CDR2 SMNVEV come from the germline V gene (reference sequence). V gave up 7 bases and J gave up 0 bases, with 13 bases separating them. This chain's CDR3 is CASNLPPCSYEQYF. In DNA, the CDR3 is TGTGCCAGCAACCTCCCCCCCTGCTCCTACGAGCAGTACTTC.

This clone came up once. The chain combines TRBV4-1 with TRBJ2-3, with a weak D call TRBD2 (5 bases). This CDR3 is built from 16 residues. V shed 0 bases and J shed 3 bases, with 13 bases lying between them. Germline-derived CDR1 and CDR2 are MGHRA and YSYEKL. In nucleotides, the CDR3 is TGCGCCAGCAGCCAAGAATTGGTGACGGGGACAGATACGCAGTATTTT. It codes for CASSQELVTGTDTQYF.

The chain uses TRBV6-1 and TRBJ1-5; the D is unclear. In germline, CDR1 is MNHNS, CDR2 SASEGT. Trimming removed 4 bases from V and 4 bases from J, with 17 bases in between. This CDR3 has 16 residues. Here the CDR3 DNA reads TGTGCCAGCAGTGGGGGTAGAGGAGGTGGGAATCAGCCCCAGCATTTT. Protein sequence: CASSGGRGGGNQPQHF.

V and J are TRBV7-2 and TRBJ2-1; D may be TRBD1 or TRBD2 (5 bases each). V lost 0 bases and J lost 1, with 10 bases in between. Per germline, CDR1 SGHTA and CDR2 FQGNSA. This CDR3 has 16 amino acids. The CDR3 region has the DNA TGTGCCAGCAGCTTAGCCGGGGCATCTTCCTACAATGAGCAGTTCTTC. Its translation is CASSLAGASSYNEQFF.

This clone was picked up one time. V usage is TRBV5-5 and J usage is TRBJ1-3, with TRBD1 identical over 7 bases. V lost 4 bases to trimming and J lost 2 bases; unmatched junction nucleotides: 6. The CDR3 is 15 amino acids. The germline V gene encodes CDR1 SGHKS and CDR2 YYEKEE (reference sequence). The CDR3 loop is CASSGEGAPGNTIYF. CDR3 in DNA: TGTGCCAGCAGCGGGGAGGGGGCGCCTGGAAACACCATATATTTT.

The chain employs TRBV7-9 and TRBJ2-7, with 9 bases lining up with TRBD1. J gave up 7 bases and V 4 bases, and 8 bases lay outside the gene matches. Germline values: CDR1 SEHNR, CDR2 FQNEAQ (reference sequence). This CDR3 is 14 amino acids long. The CDR3 sequence is CASSYGQGTGEQYF. The DNA for the CDR3 is TGTGCCAGCAGCTACGGACAGGGGACGGGGGAGCAGTACTTC.

V and J are TRBV9 and TRBJ2-2; no clear D. The CDR3 sequence is 16 residues long. With 4 bases removed from V and 3 bases from J, the gap between germline ends came to 16 bases. CDR1 is SGDLS, CDR2 YYNGEE, per germline. CDR3 protein: CASSPSPATDTGELFF. CDR3 nucleotide sequence: TGTGCCAGCAGCCCCAGCCCGGCTACGGACACCGGGGAGCTGTTTTTT.

This rearrangement joins TRBV11-3 to TRBJ2-1, with 9 bases matching TRBD1. After removal of 5 bases from V and 15 bases from J, the junction contained 5 bases not matched to a gene. The CDR3 spans 11 residues. Germline CDR1 is SGHNT and CDR2 is YENEEA. CDR3 coding DNA: TGTGCCAGCAGCCCAGGACAGGGGTTGTTCTTC. Residues: CASSPGQGLFF.

The CDR3 here is CASSQDMGLAGGTGELFF. CDR3 bases: TGTGCCAGCAGCCAAGATATGGGACTAGCGGGAGGCACCGGGGAGCTGTTTTTT. V usage is TRBV14 and J usage is TRBJ2-2, with 15 bases that match TRBD2. Trimming cost V 0 bases and J 4 bases; bases outside gene matches: 3. Per the germline V gene, CDR1 is SGHDN and CDR2 is FVKESK. The CDR3 is 18 residues long.

The gene calls are TRBV5-1 and TRBJ2-7; 10 bases fit TRBD2. The trim removed 9 bases at V and 7 bases at J, leaving 25 bases unmatched. Germline values: CDR1 SGHRS, CDR2 YFSETQ. The CDR3 runs 18 residues. As DNA, the CDR3 is TGCGCCACCCGACCCCCTGTGGAACTCGGGACTAGCGTGGGAGAGCAGTACTTC. Translation: CATRPPVELGTSVGEQYF.

The J gene is TRBJ1-6, the V gene TRBV28, with TRBD1 as a possible D gene (5 bases). The CDR3 loop spans 13 amino acids. Germline loops: CDR1 MDHEN, CDR2 SYDVKM. V was pared by 7 bases and J by 9 bases, with 13 bases between. The CDR3 DNA reads as TGTGCCAGCACCCCCTCGAGGGGTTCACCCCTCCACTTT. Translation gives CASTPSRGSPLHF.

The V gene is TRBV18, the J gene TRBJ1-5; D unclear. Trimming shortened V by 4 bases and J by 4 bases, and 5 bases separated the two germline ends. The CDR3 covers 12 residues. CDR1 is KGHSH, CDR2 LQKENI, per germline. In nucleotides, the CDR3 is TGTGCCAGCTCACGGGAAAATCAGCCCCAGCATTTT. Its protein is CASSRENQPQHF. Based on the CDR3 plus reference TRBV18 and TRBJ1-5, the full variable domain is NAGVMQNPRHLVRRRGQEARLRCSPMKGHSHVYWYRQLPEEGLKFMVYLQKENIIDESGMPKERFSAEFPKEGPSILRIQQVVRGDSAAYFCASSRENQPQHFGDGTRLSIL.

The chain recombines TRBV5-1 with TRBJ2-2; perhaps TRBD2 as D (7 bases). This CDR3 spans 17 amino acids. From germline, CDR1 is SGHRS and CDR2 YFSETQ. V gave up 0 bases and J gave up 4 bases, with 16 bases separating them. The CDR3 bases are TGCGCCAGCAGCTTGGTGGGGGCTAGCGGCCTCACCGGGGAGCTGTTTTTT. Translation gives CASSLVGASGLTGELFF. Full variable domain (outside the CDR3, taken from reference TRBV5-1 and TRBJ2-2): KAGVTQTPRYLIKTRGQQVTLSCSPISGHRSVSWYQQTPGQGLQFLFEYFSETQRNKGNFPGRFSGRQFSNSRSEMNVSTLELGDSALYLCASSLVGASGLTGELFFGEGSRLTVL.

The rearrangement joins TRBV3-1 (or the pseudogene TRBV3-2) to TRBJ1-4; D is ambiguous. This CDR3 has 15 amino acids. In germline, CDR1 is LGHDT, CDR2 YNNKEL (reference sequence). V shed 1 base and J shed 7 bases, with 13 bases lying between them. CDR3 DNA: TGTGCCAGCAGCCAAGTTTCGCGGGGTGTTGAAAAACTGTTTTTT. Translated, it gives CASSQVSRGVEKLFF.

This clone was counted between two and nine times. The chain links TRBV2 to TRBJ1-5, with D possibly matching TRBD1 (6 bases). The CDR3 extends over 16 amino acids. CDR1 and CDR2 from the germline V gene are SNHLY and FYNNEI. V shed 6 bases and J shed 3 bases, with 18 bases lying between them. CDR3 protein: CASRGIRTAYNQPQHF. The CDR3 DNA reads as TGTGCCAGCAGGGGTATTCGGACAGCCTACAATCAGCCCCAGCATTTT.

The rearrangement links TRBV12-3 or TRBV12-4 to TRBJ2-7; a weak D match, TRBD1 (6 bases). The CDR3 length is 13 residues. The ends were cut back, 2 bases at V and 2 bases at J, with 7 bases in the middle. The CDR3 bases are TGTGCCAGCAGTTTACAGGGGACCTACGAGCAGTACTTC. As protein: CASSLQGTYEQYF.

The chain joins TRBV11-2 to TRBJ2-5, with a weak D call TRBD2 (6 bases). The V gene's germline CDR1 is SGHAT and CDR2 FQNNGV. This CDR3 has 15 amino acids. The V and J ends lost 7 bases and 5 bases respectively, with 20 bases between them. Here the CDR3 reads CASNVDGTGGETQYF. The CDR3 DNA reads TGTGCCAGCAACGTAGATGGGACTGGGGGGGAGACCCAGTACTTC.